This note documents a single T cell receptor beta chain sequence. Its antigen is undetermined. With eight separate reactions per sample, the authors made cDNA. TCRdb re-called the 5' RACE reads and catalogs CDR3 proteins one per entry, DNA excluded. The table lists under 130,000 distinct CDR3 sequences, with less than 2% in the top ten. This specimen belongs to a study of monozygotic twins with inflammatory bowel disease. General study results and limits: With inverse Simpson as the measure, TCRbeta diversity was lower in IBD patients than in healthy co-twins.

The authors isolated total RNA from whole blood without sorting T cells. CDR3 size: 14 residues. Specimen: blood. The origin of this receptor is a human donor with ulcerative colitis or Crohn's disease, or a healthy co-twin of an affected twin (not recorded which). The rearrangement uses TRBV12-3 or TRBV12-4 and TRBJ2-2; TCRdb gives TRBD1 as the D gene, but with no DNA this cannot be confirmed. The CDR3 sequence is CASLLGQGIGELFF.